This T cell receptor beta chain was identified in a study of T cell responses to AZD1222 COVID-19 vaccine. Clones were read by immunoSEQ multiplex PCR, and TCRdb kept only the in-frame ones, dropping some. The table has over 110,000 clones, about nine tenths seen once. As regards this clone: What it binds is not known.

Study-wide results and caveats: Scientists sampled the repertoires only once the peak T cell response had passed. Targeting of unmutated variant regions was reportedly seen in nearly half of spike-specific TCRs. Across spike, vaccine-associated CD4 TCRs were found, dominant at 160-218 and 743-854.

The CDR3 has 15 residues. Trimming took 4 bases from V and 6 from J; bases not matched to a gene: 8. Germline CDR1 reads SGHTA; CDR2 reads FQGTGA. Sequenced material: peripheral blood, taken 28 days after the second AZD1222 dose. The receptor's source is an adult who received the AZD1222 COVID-19 vaccine. The chain has TRBV7-3 and TRBJ2-1, with 8 positions matching TRBD2. CDR3 residues: CASSWGLGGINEQFF. CDR3 in DNA: TGTGCCAGCAGCTGGGGACTAGGGGGAATCAATGAGCAGTTCTTC.